Presented here are 27 T cell receptor beta chains from one specimen sequenced in a study of blood T cell repertoires in COVID-19. This table comes from immunoSEQ multiplex PCR, and its TCRdb copy is limited to in-frame clones, with some not included. The repertoire holds tens of thousands of clones, with around 87% as singletons. Material: peripheral blood. The receptors derive from a woman aged 80 or over with active or convalescent COVID-19.

The V gene is TRBV6-2 or TRBV6-3, the J gene TRBJ2-7, with 8 nucleotides matching TRBD1. V shed 6 bases, J shed 1 base, and the junction held 5 bases outside the gene matches. In germline, CDR1 is MNHEY, CDR2 SVGEGT. This CDR3 is built from 14 residues. The CDR3 loop is CASSRRQGSYEQYF. The CDR3 bases are TGTGCCAGCAGCCGACGACAGGGGTCCTACGAGCAGTACTTC.

The rearrangement links TRBV19 to TRBJ2-3, with 8 bases aligning to TRBD1. CDR1 is LNHDA, CDR2 SQIVND, per germline (reference sequence). The CDR3 spans 16 residues. The trim removed 4 bases at V and 8 bases at J, leaving 14 bases unmatched. CDR3 coding DNA: TGTGCCAGTAGTACCGTTTCTCGGGGGACAGGAGTTACGCAGTATTTT. It translates to CASSTVSRGTGVTQYF.

The J gene is TRBJ1-1, the V gene TRBV5-6, with 7 bases identical to TRBD1. V trimming: 4 bases; J trimming: 0 bases; junction bases outside the gene matches: 9. This CDR3 is 16 amino acids long. The germline CDR1 and CDR2 sequences are SGHDT and YYEEEE. Here the CDR3 DNA reads TGTGCCAGCAGCAGTTTACACAGGGGACTGAACACTGAAGCTTTCTTT. This codes for CASSSLHRGLNTEAFF.

The chain recombines TRBV10-2 with TRBJ2-5, with 11 positions matching TRBD2. Trimming cost V 6 bases and J 4 bases; bases outside gene matches: 4. Germline CDR1 and CDR2: WSHSY and SAAADI. This CDR3 comprises 14 residues. CDR3 sequence reads: CASRRLAGTETQYF. The CDR3 coding sequence is TGCGCCAGCAGAAGACTAGCGGGGACAGAGACCCAGTACTTC.

This chain links TRBV7-9 with TRBJ2-7, with 12 bases that match TRBD2. The CDR3 is made up of 18 amino acids. V shed 3 bases and J 0 bases; nucleotides not matched to a gene: 9. CDR1 and CDR2 from the germline V gene are SEHNR and FQNEAQ (reference sequence). This chain's CDR3 is CASSFTTSGGLSSYEQYF. In nucleotides, the CDR3 is TGTGCCAGCAGCTTCACGACTAGCGGGGGCTTAAGCTCCTACGAGCAGTACTTC.

V and J are TRBV2 and TRBJ1-5; the D is unclear. This CDR3 is 13 amino acids long. The germline V gene encodes CDR1 SNHLY and CDR2 FYNNEI. V lost 1 base to trimming and J lost 9 bases, with 10 bases between them. DNA of the CDR3: TGTGCCAGCAGTGAAGAGCTTCGGGGGCCCCAGCATTTT. Its protein is CASSEELRGPQHF.

The chain uses TRBV6-5 and TRBJ2-7, with D hard to call. The V and J ends lost 6 bases and 2 bases respectively, with 8 bases between them. The CDR3 extends over 12 amino acids. Germline lookup yields CDR1 MNHEY and CDR2 SVGAGI. The CDR3 protein is CASRREAYEQYF. CDR3 DNA sequence: TGTGCCAGCAGGAGAGAGGCCTACGAGCAGTACTTC.

The chain combines TRBV7-9 with TRBJ1-6; tentative D call: TRBD1 (6 bases). Germline assignment: CDR1 SEHNR and CDR2 FQNEAQ (reference sequence). The CDR3 sequence is 13 residues long. V lost 6 bases to trimming and J lost 7 bases, with 10 bases between them. CDR3 coding DNA: TGTGCCAGCAGAACTACAGGGAATTCACCCCTCCACTTT. The encoded protein is CASRTTGNSPLHF.

The chain uses TRBV30 and TRBJ1-3, with 8 bases matching TRBD1. The CDR3 runs to 13 residues. The J segment lost 2 bases and the V segment lost 5 bases, leaving 2 bases of the junction unmatched. Per germline, CDR1 GTSNPN and CDR2 SVGIG (reference sequence). The CDR3 coding sequence is TGTGCCTGGGAGACAGGGGCTGGAAACACCATATATTTT. It yields the protein CAWETGAGNTIYF. Supplemented by reference TRBV30 and TRBJ1-3, the full variable domain reads SQTIHQWPATLVQPVGSPLSLECTVEGTSNPNLYWYRQAAGRGLQLLFYSVGIGQISSEVPQNLSASRPQDRQFILSSKKLLLSDSGFYLCAWETGAGNTIYFGEGSWLTVV.

The rearrangement uses TRBV7-9 and TRBJ1-1; D perhaps matches TRBD1 (6 bases). CDR1 and CDR2 (germline): SEHNR, FQNEAQ (reference sequence). The germline V and J ends were trimmed by 1 base and 4 bases, with 13 bases remaining between them. The CDR3 is 15 residues long. In nucleotides, the CDR3 is TGTGCCAGCAGCTTAGACTCGTGGACAGCCACTGAAGCTTTCTTT. This translates into CASSLDSWTATEAFF. Full variable domain (outside the CDR3, taken from reference TRBV7-9 and TRBJ1-1): DTGVSQNPRHKITKRGQNVTFRCDPISEHNRLYWYRQTLGQGPEFLTYFQNEAQLEKSRLLSDRFSAERPKGSFSTLEIQRTEQGDSAMYLCASSLDSWTATEAFFGQGTRLTVV.

This chain connects TRBV7-6 to TRBJ1-1; the D is unclear. The CDR3 runs to 10 residues. The V and J ends lost 5 bases and 8 bases respectively, with 6 bases between them. The germline V gene encodes CDR1 SGHVS and CDR2 FNYEAQ. CDR3 loop: CASSMTEAFF. In DNA, the CDR3 is TGTGCCAGCAGCATGACAGAAGCTTTCTTT. The full variable domain, in which reference TRBV7-6 and TRBJ1-1 provide the parts outside the CDR3, is GAGVSQSPRYKVTKRGQDVALRCDPISGHVSLYWYRQALGQGPEFLTYFNYEAQQDKSGLPNDRFSAERPEGSISTLTIQRTEQRDSAMYRCASSMTEAFFGQGTRLTVV.

The genes are TRBV7-2 and TRBJ1-4; D possibly corresponds to TRBD1 (6 bases). This CDR3 is built from 14 residues. Trimming pared 5 bases from V and 3 bases from J, leaving 10 bases between. CDR1 and CDR2 (germline): SGHTA, FQGNSA. DNA for the CDR3: TGTGCCAGCAGCAAAGAGGGGGCTAATGAAAAACTGTTTTTT. Encoded protein: CASSKEGANEKLFF.

This chain uses TRBV19 with TRBJ2-3, with 8 bases matching TRBD2. Germline assignment: CDR1 LNHDA and CDR2 SQIVND (reference sequence). This CDR3 has 15 amino acids. V gave up 4 bases and J gave up 7 bases; unmatched junction bases: 10. The chain's CDR3 is CASSTPGRGKNTQYF. The CDR3 bases are TGTGCCAGTAGTACCCCCGGGAGGGGGAAAAATACGCAGTATTTT.

There are a few counts of this clone. V and J are TRBV2 and TRBJ1-3; D not resolved. The germline V and J ends were trimmed by 8 bases and 6 bases, with 17 bases remaining between them. Germline V CDR1 and CDR2: SNHLY, FYNNEI. This CDR3 region has 14 residues. The CDR3 sequence is CASGSEAGLNTIYF. In nucleotides, the CDR3 is TGTGCCAGCGGGTCGGAGGCCGGATTAAACACCATATATTTT.

This CDR3 is CASRLTGGQGTEAFF. The DNA for the CDR3 is TGTGCCAGCAGGCTTACTGGGGGCCAGGGCACTGAAGCTTTCTTT. J is TRBJ1-1 and V is TRBV6-5; perhaps TRBD1 as D (6 bases). The V end lost 6 bases, the J end lost 4 bases, and 18 bases lay between the germline ends. The CDR3 is made up of 15 amino acids. Germline loops: CDR1 MNHEY, CDR2 SVGAGI.

This chain uses TRBV3-1 (or the pseudogene TRBV3-2) with TRBJ1-1, with 10 bases that match TRBD1. In germline, CDR1 is LGHDT, CDR2 YNNKEL (reference sequence). V lost 9 bases, J lost 7 bases, and 8 bases stayed unmatched. This CDR3 comprises 13 residues. The CDR3 here is CASVRQGAGEAFF. The DNA of the CDR3 is TGTGCCAGTGTTAGACAGGGGGCAGGTGAAGCTTTCTTT.

The V and J genes are TRBV15 and TRBJ1-3, with D uncertain. This CDR3 comprises 12 residues. Trimming took 8 bases from V and 7 from J, leaving 12 bases between them. The germline V gene encodes CDR1 LNHNV and CDR2 YYDKDF (reference sequence). CDR3 sequence (DNA): TGTGCCACCTCGCGTGATTCGAACACCATATATTTT. This gives the protein CATSRDSNTIYF.

The chain joins TRBV4-3 to TRBJ1-6; D not certain. The length of the CDR3 is 18 residues. Germline-derived CDR1 and CDR2 are LGHNA and YSLEER. The V and J ends lost 1 base and 9 bases respectively, with 22 bases between them. The CDR3 coding sequence is TGCGCCAGCAGCCAAGCTCCGAGAAGGCCAGGTCGACCTTCACCCCTCCACTTT. Protein: CASSQAPRRPGRPSPLHF.

This clone showed up just once. The V and J genes are TRBV6-5 and TRBJ1-4; D is possibly TRBD1 (6 bases). Germline lookup yields CDR1 MNHEY and CDR2 SVGAGI. Trimming stripped 6 bases from V and 7 bases from J, with 18 bases between. This CDR3 comprises 15 residues. The chain's CDR3 is CASRPRQGLGEKLFF. CDR3 bases: TGTGCCAGCAGACCACGGCAGGGGTTAGGTGAAAAACTGTTTTTT.

This chain uses TRBV29-1 with TRBJ2-7, with D perhaps TRBD2 (5 bases). This CDR3 region has 14 residues. The V and J ends lost 3 bases and 0 bases respectively, with 12 bases between them. The germline gives CDR1 SQVTM, CDR2 ANQGSEA. CDR3 bases: TGCAGCGTTGAGCTCCTCGGGGACTCCTACGAGCAGTACTTC. Its protein product is CSVELLGDSYEQYF.

The rearrangement uses TRBV5-6 and TRBJ1-2; TRBD1 agrees at 9 bases. Germline CDR1 and CDR2: SGHDT and YYEEEE. With 6 bases clipped from V and 4 bases from J, the junction kept 7 bases outside the gene matches. The CDR3 extends over 14 amino acids. CDR3: CASTEGQGVYGYTF. The CDR3 DNA reads as TGTGCCAGCACCGAGGGACAGGGAGTCTATGGCTACACCTTC.

The chain combines TRBV7-2 with TRBJ1-5, with D maybe TRBD1 (5 bases). This CDR3 has 13 amino acids. CDR1 is SGHTA, CDR2 FQGNSA, per germline. V shed 1 base and J shed 5 bases, with 6 bases lying between them. The CDR3 reads CASSLGRDQPQHF. The CDR3 DNA is TGTGCCAGCAGCTTAGGCAGGGATCAGCCCCAGCATTTT. Variable domain in full (rest from reference TRBV7-2 and TRBJ1-5): GAGVSQSPSNKVTEKGKDVELRCDPISGHTALYWYRQSLGQGLEFLIYFQGNSAPDKSGLPSDRFSAERTGGSVSTLTIQRTQQEDSAVYLCASSLGRDQPQHFGDGTRLSIL.

V and J are TRBV5-4 and TRBJ2-3; TRBD2 matches at 10 bases. CDR1 is SGHNT and CDR2 is YYREEE in the germline V gene (reference sequence). Trimming took 0 bases from V and 8 from J; bases not matched to a gene: 9. The CDR3 covers 16 residues. The CDR3 reads CASSLVTSGAGGTQYF. CDR3 DNA sequence: TGTGCCAGCAGCTTGGTTACTAGCGGGGCCGGGGGTACGCAGTATTTT. The variable domain in full, completed from reference TRBV5-4 and TRBJ2-3, reads ETGVTQSPTHLIKTRGQQVTLRCSSQSGHNTVSWYQQALGQGPQFIFQYYREEENGRGNFPPRFSGLQFPNYSSELNVNALELDDSALYLCASSLVTSGAGGTQYFGPGTRLTVL.

The chain carries TRBV7-9 and TRBJ2-7; 7 positions match TRBD2. After removal of 0 bases from V and 6 bases from J, the junction contained 2 bases not matched to a gene. Germline V gene lookup returns CDR1 SEHNR and CDR2 FQNEAQ (reference sequence). This CDR3 spans 13 amino acids. The CDR3: CASSLAGGSEQYF. The CDR3 DNA reads as TGTGCCAGCAGCTTAGCGGGGGGGAGCGAGCAGTACTTC.

The J gene is TRBJ1-4, the V gene TRBV30, with a possible D match to TRBD1 (6 bases). Germline values: CDR1 GTSNPN, CDR2 SVGIG (reference sequence). The CDR3 is 15 amino acids. Trimming cost V 4 bases and J 5 bases, with 17 bases left between them. CDR3 sequence reads: CAWTQGMGGNEKLFF. The CDR3 DNA sequence: TGTGCCTGGACCCAGGGGATGGGAGGGAATGAAAAACTGTTTTTT.

This clone was counted a few times. The gene calls are TRBV19 and TRBJ2-2; the match to TRBD2 covers 8 bases. This CDR3 comprises 19 residues. CDR1 is LNHDA and CDR2 is SQIVND in the germline V gene (reference sequence). With 1 base clipped from V and 0 bases from J, the junction kept 10 bases outside the gene matches. The DNA of the CDR3 is TGTGCCAGTAGTATAGTCTGGGGAGCGGGGGAACCGAACACCGGGGAGCTGTTTTTT. It specifies CASSIVWGAGEPNTGELFF.

This clone appeared a few times. The chain employs TRBV9 and TRBJ2-5; 7 bases are shared with TRBD2. This CDR3 contains 15 residues. The V segment lost 0 bases and the J segment 3 bases; nucleotides outside the gene matches: 5. Per germline, CDR1 SGDLS and CDR2 YYNGEE. Here the CDR3 DNA reads TGTGCCAGCAGCGTAGGCCTAGCGGTAGAAGAGACCCAGTACTTC. This gives the protein CASSVGLAVEETQYF.